These 19 T cell receptor beta chains came from one sample sequenced in a study of response to subunit inactivated influenza vaccine. Via MiXCR, TCRdb re-called the RT-PCR reads, giving one row per CDR3 protein. The profile shows 450,000 to 600,000 distinct CDR3 sequences, less than 8% of them singletons. Sample: PBMCs from blood, taken less than 25 months after vaccination. These TCRs come from a man between 50 and 69 years old who received an inactivated influenza vaccine.

This clonotype was observed a handful of times. The chain carries TRBV5-5 and TRBJ2-2; D not certain. The CDR3 loop spans 17 amino acids. Between the trimmed V and J ends, which lost 1 base and 1 base, there was a span of 14 bases. The V gene's germline CDR1 is SGHKS and CDR2 YYEKEE (reference sequence). The CDR3 region is CASSLTSWGWNTGELFF. The CDR3 nucleotides read TGTGCCAGCAGCTTGACATCGTGGGGTTGGAACACCGGGGAGCTGTTTTTT.

Many counts were recorded for this clonotype. CDR3 protein: CASSQGTFQETQYF. CDR3 coding DNA: TGTGCCAGCAGCCAAGGGACTTTCCAAGAGACCCAGTACTTC. V usage is TRBV3-1 and J usage is TRBJ2-5; perhaps TRBD2 as D (5 bases). Germline V lookup: CDR1 LGHDT, CDR2 YNNKEL (reference sequence). The CDR3 loop spans 14 amino acids. The V end was cut by 1 base, the J end by 1 base, with 7 bases between.

This clonotype was detected ten times or more. The J gene is TRBJ2-5, the V gene TRBV5-4, with 9 nucleotides matching TRBD1. In germline, CDR1 is SGHNT, CDR2 YYREEE (reference sequence). The length of the CDR3 is 18 residues. V dropped 6 bases and J dropped 4; count of bases not matched to a gene: 19. The CDR3 nucleotides read TGTGCCAGCACCTGGGGGACAGGGTTGATGGTTAGCTTAGAGACCCAGTACTTC. This sequence encodes CASTWGTGLMVSLETQYF.

V and J are TRBV7-2 and TRBJ2-1; D perhaps matches TRBD2 (6 bases). The germline CDR1 and CDR2 sequences are SGHTA and FQGNSA. CDR3 length: 15 residues. The V end was cut by 1 base, the J end by 10 bases, with 17 bases between. CDR3: CASSLGGGEFREQFF. CDR3 DNA sequence: TGTGCCAGCAGCTTAGGAGGAGGGGAATTTCGGGAGCAGTTCTTC.

This clonotype showed up just a few times. The chain combines TRBV20-1 with TRBJ2-7, with D possibly TRBD1 on 6 matching bases. There are 15 residues in the CDR3. The ends were cut back, 3 bases at V and 4 bases at J, with 19 bases in the middle. Per the germline V gene, CDR1 is DFQATT and CDR2 is SNEGSKA (reference sequence). Here the CDR3 reads CSASAATGPGYEQYF. DNA of the CDR3: TGCAGTGCTAGTGCGGCGACAGGTCCAGGGTACGAGCAGTACTTC.

This clonotype showed up many times. This rearrangement joins TRBV5-1 to TRBJ2-2; no reliable D call. Between the trimmed V and J ends, which lost 3 bases and 7 bases, there was a span of 13 bases. CDR1 and CDR2 (germline): SGHRS, YFSETQ. This CDR3 contains 14 residues. Written as DNA, the CDR3 is TGCGCCAGCAGCTCCCAAACAGCCGGCGGGGAGCTGTTTTTT. Translated: CASSSQTAGGELFF.

The chain joins TRBV11-2 to TRBJ2-5; 13 bases are shared with TRBD2. The germline V gene encodes CDR1 SGHAT and CDR2 FQNNGV. With 6 bases clipped from V and 4 bases from J, the junction kept 5 bases outside the gene matches. The CDR3 consists of 15 residues. The CDR3 here is CASSTTSGGSETQYF. The CDR3 nucleotides are TGTGCCAGCAGTACGACTAGCGGGGGGTCAGAGACCCAGTACTTC.

V and J are TRBV15 and TRBJ1-2; D gene unclear. Trimming left V 1 base short and J 0 bases short, with 9 bases between. CDR3 size: 15 residues. Germline V CDR1 and CDR2: LNHNV, YYDKDF (reference sequence). The DNA for the CDR3 is TGTGCCACCAGCAGAGGACGGGGAGCTAACTATGGCTACACCTTC. It is translated as CATSRGRGANYGYTF.

Ten or more counts support this clonotype. This sequence joins TRBV11-2 and TRBJ2-1; 8 bases line up with TRBD2. From germline, CDR1 is SGHAT and CDR2 FQNNGV. The CDR3 contains 15 residues. Germline trimming cut 5 bases from V and 3 bases from J; bases unmatched to any gene: 6. The CDR3 region is CASSPSGGVYNEQFF. The CDR3 DNA is TGTGCCAGCAGCCCCAGCGGGGGAGTCTACAATGAGCAGTTCTTC.

This clonotype came up a few times. The V and J genes are TRBV6-2 or TRBV6-3 and TRBJ2-7, with 10 bases fitting TRBD1. V shed 2 bases and J 3 bases; nucleotides not matched to a gene: 1. This CDR3 is 14 amino acids long. Germline values: CDR1 MNHEY, CDR2 SVGEGT. The CDR3 region is CASSYDRGLYEQYF. CDR3 in DNA: TGTGCCAGCAGTTACGACAGGGGGCTCTACGAGCAGTACTTC.

This clonotype was counted ten times or more. The gene calls are TRBV5-1 and TRBJ2-1, with 9 bases matching TRBD1. Germline CDR1 reads SGHRS; CDR2 reads YFSETQ. With V trimmed by 3 bases and J by 4 bases, 5 bases remained unmatched. The CDR3 is made up of 15 amino acids. Written as DNA, the CDR3 is TGCGCCAGCAGCTGGGGGGACAGGGTTTACAATGAGCAGTTCTTC. Amino acid sequence: CASSWGDRVYNEQFF.

This clonotype was counted ten times or more. The chain employs TRBV7-2 and TRBJ2-7; 11 bases agree with TRBD1. With 6 bases clipped from V and 6 bases from J, the junction kept 10 bases outside the gene matches. The germline gives CDR1 SGHTA, CDR2 FQGNSA. There are 15 residues in the CDR3. The CDR3: CASSRIGQGAFEQYF. The CDR3 DNA reads TGTGCCAGCAGTCGTATCGGACAGGGGGCCTTCGAGCAGTACTTC.

The sample holds a few counts of this clonotype. The DNA of the CDR3 is TGCGCCAGCAGCTTGGATAGTGAGGGGGTTGAGCAGTTCTTC. The encoded protein is CASSLDSEGVEQFF. The chain combines TRBV5-1 with TRBJ2-1; D may be TRBD1 (6 bases). V gave up 0 bases and J gave up 9 bases, with 13 bases separating them. CDR3 length: 14 residues. Per germline, CDR1 SGHRS and CDR2 YFSETQ.

The chain uses TRBV6-5 and TRBJ1-4; TRBD1 is a possible D gene (5 bases). Germline-derived CDR1 and CDR2 are MNHEY and SVGAGI. V was cut by 2 bases and J by 10 bases, with 20 bases left in between. This CDR3 comprises 16 residues. CDR3 residues: CASSYLSGGEKGKLFF. The DNA for the CDR3 is TGTGCCAGCAGTTACCTGTCGGGGGGGGAGAAGGGAAAACTGTTTTTT.

The chain has TRBV7-9 and TRBJ2-1; a possible D gene is TRBD2 (6 bases). V was pared by 5 bases and J by 6 bases, with 17 bases between. CDR3 length: 15 residues. Per germline, CDR1 SEHNR and CDR2 FQNEAQ (reference sequence). The DNA for the CDR3 is TGTGCCAGCAGCCCGCAGGAGGGTCGGGTCAATGAGCAGTTCTTC. Translated, it gives CASSPQEGRVNEQFF.

This clonotype was counted many times. Here the CDR3 reads CASSWDRGKNSPLHF. As DNA, the CDR3 is TGTGCCAGCAGCTGGGACAGGGGTAAGAATTCACCCCTCCACTTT. The V and J genes are TRBV12-3 or TRBV12-4 and TRBJ1-6; 10 bases are shared with TRBD1. V was clipped by 6 bases and J by 7 bases; unmatched bases: 6. The CDR3 loop spans 15 amino acids.

This clonotype turned up a few times. The genes are TRBV29-1 and TRBJ1-1; D gene ambiguous. This CDR3 is 11 amino acids long. V was trimmed by 6 bases and J by 10 bases, leaving 15 bases between them. Germline assignment: CDR1 SQVTM and CDR2 ANQGSEA. The CDR3 reads CSVVTGMSAFF. The CDR3 DNA follows: TGCAGCGTCGTCACCGGCATGTCAGCTTTCTTT.

The chain combines TRBV28 with TRBJ2-7; a weak D match, TRBD2 (5 bases). Between the trimmed V and J ends, which lost 5 bases and 4 bases, there was a span of 15 bases. Germline V gene lookup returns CDR1 MDHEN and CDR2 SYDVKM. This CDR3 is built from 14 residues. DNA for the CDR3: TGTGCCAGCAGTGTTGCGGGCGCCAATTACGAGCAGTACTTC. It translates to CASSVAGANYEQYF.

This clonotype was found a few times. The V call is TRBV5-8, the J call TRBJ1-1; possibly TRBD1 for D (6 bases). The CDR3 covers 13 residues. Germline CDR1 reads SGHTS; CDR2 reads YDEGEE. The V gene lost 2 bases and the J gene lost 5 bases, with 10 bases spanning the gap. Here the CDR3 reads CASSFTGKTEAFF. The CDR3 bases are TGTGCCAGCAGCTTTACAGGGAAAACTGAAGCTTTCTTT.